This paragraph reports one T cell receptor beta chain. Per the authors' pipeline: Amplification of reference gene primers was used by the study to estimate nucleated cell counts. Sequencing was performed with immunoSEQ multiplex PCR; in TCRdb, only in-frame clones are kept and a portion is missing. The DNA gave D and trimming, while V, J and clone size come from that table. The sample has about 140,000 clones, 75% to 85% seen once. This record comes from a study of blood T cell repertoires in COVID-19. The CDR3 consists of 15 residues. V shed 4 bases and J 3 bases; nucleotides not matched to a gene: 9. The germline CDR1 and CDR2 sequences are ENHRY and SYGVKD.

The chain couples TRBV10-3 to TRBJ2-7, with 7 bases aligning to TRBD2. Input material: peripheral blood. The TCR was taken from a man aged 50 to 60 with acute or convalescent COVID-19. The CDR3 bases are TGTGCCATCAGTGCAGAAGCGGGGCTAGGCTACGAGCAGTACTTC. Protein: CAISAEAGLGYEQYF.